A selection of T cell receptor beta chains follows, all from one sample in a study of response to subunit inactivated influenza vaccine. TCRdb processed the RT-PCR reads anew with MiXCR; each CDR3 protein has one entry. The sample holds hundreds of thousands of distinct CDR3 sequences, 7.6% seen once. The sample here was PBMCs from blood, taken around 25 months after vaccination. The receptors stem from a man between 50 and 69 years old who received an inactivated influenza vaccine. The CDR3 runs from the conserved cysteine through the conserved F or W. D genes are given only for firm matches. Clone size is given for some rows only: seen once, a few or many times, or a class if the clone is expanded.

d_gene: .; v_gene: TRBV7-2; j_gene: TRBJ2-2; abundance: many; CDR3aa: CASSSLKMELFF; CDR3nt: TGTGCCAGCAGCTCTTTAAAAATGGAGCTGTTTTTT
d_gene: TRBD2; v_gene: TRBV5-4; j_gene: TRBJ2-3; abundance: few; CDR3aa: CASSLSAGGRGNTQYF; CDR3nt: TGTGCCAGCAGCTTGTCAGCGGGGGGACGTGGAAATACGCAGTATTTT
d_gene: TRBD2; v_gene: TRBV27; j_gene: TRBJ2-7; abundance: .; CDR3aa: CASSQFRGLAGLEQYF; CDR3nt: TGTGCCAGCAGTCAATTCCGGGGACTAGCGGGCTTGGAGCAGTACTTC
d_gene: .; v_gene: TRBV20-1; j_gene: TRBJ2-3; abundance: .; CDR3aa: CSAREFSTDTQYF; CDR3nt: TGCAGTGCTAGAGAGTTTAGCACAGATACGCAGTATTTT
d_gene: .; v_gene: TRBV28; j_gene: TRBJ2-1; abundance: many; CDR3aa: CASRPEVRSYNEQFF; CDR3nt: TGTGCCAGTAGACCCGAGGTTCGGTCCTACAATGAGCAGTTCTTC
d_gene: TRBD1; v_gene: TRBV20-1; j_gene: TRBJ1-1; abundance: .; CDR3aa: CSAHQGARVGGTEAFF; CDR3nt: TGCAGTGCCCATCAGGGGGCCAGGGTCGGTGGCACTGAAGCTTTCTTT
d_gene: .; v_gene: TRBV2; j_gene: TRBJ1-1; abundance: .; CDR3aa: CASSAGEAFF; CDR3nt: TGTGCCAGCAGTGCGGGTGAAGCTTTCTTT
d_gene: TRBD2; v_gene: TRBV28; j_gene: TRBJ2-7; abundance: few; CDR3aa: CASSLGWRGGRRDYEQYF; CDR3nt: TGTGCCAGCAGTTTGGGGTGGCGGGGGGGTCGTCGGGACTACGAGCAGTACTTC
d_gene: TRBD1; v_gene: TRBV29-1; j_gene: TRBJ1-1; abundance: .; CDR3aa: CSVERQGMNTEAFF; CDR3nt: TGCAGCGTTGAACGACAGGGGATGAACACTGAAGCTTTCTTT
d_gene: TRBD1; v_gene: TRBV3-1; j_gene: TRBJ2-1; abundance: .; CDR3aa: CASSPGTGGRNEQFF; CDR3nt: TGTGCCAGCAGCCCCGGGACAGGGGGACGGAATGAGCAGTTCTTC
d_gene: .; v_gene: TRBV4-2; j_gene: TRBJ1-2; abundance: few; CDR3aa: CASSQEAGALVYGYTF; CDR3nt: TGTGCCAGCAGCCAAGAAGCGGGGGCCTTGGTCTATGGCTACACCTTC
d_gene: TRBD2; v_gene: TRBV7-2; j_gene: TRBJ2-1; abundance: .; CDR3aa: CASSLAAGGLNEQFF; CDR3nt: TGTGCCAGCAGCTTAGCAGCGGGGGGACTCAATGAGCAGTTCTTC
d_gene: .; v_gene: TRBV19; j_gene: TRBJ2-6; abundance: .; CDR3aa: CASSITSRSGANVLTF; CDR3nt: TGTGCCAGTAGTATCACGTCCCGCTCTGGGGCCAACGTCCTGACTTTC
d_gene: TRBD1; v_gene: TRBV6-5; j_gene: TRBJ1-1; abundance: few; CDR3aa: CATNRGNTEAFF; CDR3nt: TGTGCCACAAACAGGGGAAACACTGAAGCTTTCTTT
d_gene: .; v_gene: TRBV3-1; j_gene: TRBJ1-6; abundance: many; CDR3aa: CASSEMDSYGSPLHF; CDR3nt: TGTGCCAGCAGCGAAATGGACAGTTATGGTTCACCCCTCCACTTT
d_gene: .; v_gene: TRBV6-5; j_gene: TRBJ2-3; abundance: few; CDR3aa: CASRENTDTQYF; CDR3nt: TGTGCCAGCAGGGAAAACACAGATACGCAGTATTTT
d_gene: TRBD1; v_gene: TRBV5-6; j_gene: TRBJ1-1; abundance: few; CDR3aa: CASSGPGGRRFF; CDR3nt: TGTGCCAGCAGCGGACCAGGGGGGCGAAGGTTCTTT
d_gene: .; v_gene: TRBV20-1; j_gene: TRBJ1-2; abundance: many; CDR3aa: CSSDREDYGYTF; CDR3nt: TGCAGTTCGGACAGAGAAGACTATGGCTACACCTTC
d_gene: .; v_gene: TRBV3-1; j_gene: TRBJ2-7; abundance: .; CDR3aa: CASSHTIDRYEQYF; CDR3nt: TGTGCCAGCAGCCACACGATTGACAGATACGAGCAGTACTTC
d_gene: .; v_gene: TRBV5-1; j_gene: TRBJ2-7; abundance: .; CDR3aa: CASSFGPSYYEQYF; CDR3nt: TGCGCCAGCAGCTTCGGACCGAGTTACTACGAGCAGTACTTC
d_gene: .; v_gene: TRBV5-1; j_gene: TRBJ2-1; abundance: .; CDR3aa: CASSLARTQQFF; CDR3nt: TGCGCCAGCAGCTTGGCCCGCACTCAGCAGTTCTTC
d_gene: TRBD1; v_gene: TRBV5-1; j_gene: TRBJ2-1; abundance: many; CDR3aa: CASSLGTGTGFNNEQFF; CDR3nt: TGCGCCAGCAGCTTGGGAACCGGGACAGGCTTTAACAATGAGCAGTTCTTC
d_gene: .; v_gene: TRBV16; j_gene: TRBJ2-5; abundance: .; CDR3aa: CASSQLSEQETQYF; CDR3nt: TGTGCCAGCAGCCAATTATCAGAGCAAGAGACCCAGTACTTC
d_gene: TRBD2; v_gene: TRBV3-1; j_gene: TRBJ2-1; abundance: few; CDR3aa: CASSQGRGGWNEQFF; CDR3nt: TGTGCCAGCAGCCAAGGGCGGGGGGGCTGGAATGAGCAGTTCTTC
d_gene: TRBD2; v_gene: TRBV4-1; j_gene: TRBJ2-7; abundance: many; CDR3aa: CASSRSSGGPYEQYF; CDR3nt: TGCGCCAGCAGCCGATCTAGCGGGGGCCCCTACGAGCAGTACTTC
d_gene: .; v_gene: TRBV4-3; j_gene: TRBJ2-4; abundance: many; CDR3aa: CASSHDLVSAKNIQYF; CDR3nt: TGCGCCAGCAGCCACGACTTAGTTTCAGCCAAAAACATTCAGTACTTC
d_gene: .; v_gene: TRBV11-2; j_gene: TRBJ2-2; abundance: .; CDR3aa: CASSPGVGQMNTGELFF; CDR3nt: TGTGCCAGCAGCCCAGGGGTGGGACAAATGAACACCGGGGAGCTGTTTTTT
d_gene: TRBD2; v_gene: TRBV7-6; j_gene: TRBJ2-1; abundance: .; CDR3aa: CASSRLPVGLAGRSYNEQFF; CDR3nt: TGTGCCAGCAGCCGCTTGCCTGTGGGACTAGCGGGTCGGTCCTACAATGAGCAGTTCTTC
d_gene: .; v_gene: TRBV6-9; j_gene: TRBJ1-2; abundance: once; CDR3aa: CASRPGTVYNYGYTF; CDR3nt: TGTGCCAGCAGACCCGGGACTGTCTATAACTATGGCTACACCTTC
d_gene: TRBD1; v_gene: TRBV4-2; j_gene: TRBJ2-7; abundance: few; CDR3aa: CASSQRDRGNSYEQYF; CDR3nt: TGTGCCAGCAGCCAACGGGACAGAGGAAACTCCTACGAGCAGTACTTC
d_gene: .; v_gene: TRBV5-4; j_gene: TRBJ1-1; abundance: .; CDR3aa: CASSLDGTLDTEAFF; CDR3nt: TGTGCCAGCAGCTTGGATGGGACTTTAGACACTGAAGCTTTCTTT
d_gene: TRBD1; v_gene: TRBV20-1; j_gene: TRBJ1-4; abundance: .; CDR3aa: CSAREYRGTGVNEKLFF; CDR3nt: TGCAGTGCTAGAGAATATAGGGGGACAGGGGTAAATGAAAAACTGTTTTTT
d_gene: .; v_gene: TRBV7-7; j_gene: TRBJ2-1; abundance: .; CDR3aa: CASSLNGRVGDEQFF; CDR3nt: TGTGCCAGCAGCTTAAACGGCAGGGTAGGCGATGAGCAGTTCTTC
d_gene: .; v_gene: TRBV30; j_gene: TRBJ2-3; abundance: many; CDR3aa: CAFPYPGDTQYF; CDR3nt: TGTGCCTTTCCTTACCCCGGGGATACGCAGTATTTT
d_gene: TRBD1; v_gene: TRBV2; j_gene: TRBJ1-3; abundance: many; CDR3aa: CASTPTQGALLFRNTIYF; CDR3nt: TGTGCCAGCACCCCCACCCAGGGGGCCTTATTATTTAGAAACACCATATATTTT
d_gene: .; v_gene: TRBV7-9; j_gene: TRBJ1-4; abundance: .; CDR3aa: CASSLDGTRVELFF; CDR3nt: TGTGCCAGCAGCTTAGATGGGACGAGGGTAGAACTGTTTTTT
d_gene: .; v_gene: TRBV6-1; j_gene: TRBJ2-3; abundance: few; CDR3aa: CASSRTITGFSTDTQYF; CDR3nt: TGTGCCAGCAGCCGAACCATAACAGGGTTTAGCACAGATACGCAGTATTTT
d_gene: TRBD1; v_gene: TRBV6-2/TRBV6-3; j_gene: TRBJ2-2; abundance: many; CDR3aa: CAIRQGRTGELFF; CDR3nt: TGTGCCATTAGACAGGGGCGCACCGGGGAGCTGTTTTTT
d_gene: TRBD2; v_gene: TRBV5-1; j_gene: TRBJ2-7; abundance: many; CDR3aa: CASSLANLLAGETEQYF; CDR3nt: TGCGCCAGCAGCTTGGCCAATCTACTAGCGGGAGAGACGGAGCAGTACTTC
d_gene: .; v_gene: TRBV5-5; j_gene: TRBJ2-1; abundance: .; CDR3aa: CASSPPSHEQFF; CDR3nt: TGTGCCAGCAGCCCTCCCTCCCATGAGCAGTTCTTC
d_gene: .; v_gene: TRBV19; j_gene: TRBJ2-7; abundance: many; CDR3aa: CASREGAQDEQYF; CDR3nt: TGTGCCAGTAGGGAGGGGGCGCAGGACGAGCAGTACTTC
d_gene: .; v_gene: TRBV20-1; j_gene: TRBJ2-3; abundance: many; CDR3aa: CSAATLAEYTDTQYF; CDR3nt: TGCAGTGCTGCCACCTTAGCGGAGTACACAGATACGCAGTATTTT
d_gene: TRBD2; v_gene: TRBV5-1; j_gene: TRBJ2-6; abundance: .; CDR3aa: CASSSNSGGALSFAGANVLTF; CDR3nt: TGCGCCAGCAGCTCCAATAGCGGGGGGGCCTTATCGTTTGCTGGGGCCAACGTCCTGACTTTC
d_gene: .; v_gene: TRBV3-1; j_gene: TRBJ2-2; abundance: .; CDR3aa: CASSQDRNTGELFF; CDR3nt: TGTGCCAGCAGCCAGGACCGGAACACCGGGGAGCTGTTTTTT
d_gene: .; v_gene: TRBV27; j_gene: TRBJ2-3; abundance: few; CDR3aa: CASSSHRYSTDTQYF; CDR3nt: TGTGCCAGCAGTTCCCATCGTTATAGCACAGATACGCAGTATTTT
d_gene: TRBD2; v_gene: TRBV13; j_gene: TRBJ2-1; abundance: few; CDR3aa: CASSQGLPEQFF; CDR3nt: TGTGCCAGCAGCCAGGGACTACCCGAACAGTTCTTC
d_gene: .; v_gene: TRBV5-1; j_gene: TRBJ2-2; abundance: .; CDR3aa: CASSLAVELFF; CDR3nt: TGCGCCAGCAGCTTGGCCGTGGAGCTGTTTTTT